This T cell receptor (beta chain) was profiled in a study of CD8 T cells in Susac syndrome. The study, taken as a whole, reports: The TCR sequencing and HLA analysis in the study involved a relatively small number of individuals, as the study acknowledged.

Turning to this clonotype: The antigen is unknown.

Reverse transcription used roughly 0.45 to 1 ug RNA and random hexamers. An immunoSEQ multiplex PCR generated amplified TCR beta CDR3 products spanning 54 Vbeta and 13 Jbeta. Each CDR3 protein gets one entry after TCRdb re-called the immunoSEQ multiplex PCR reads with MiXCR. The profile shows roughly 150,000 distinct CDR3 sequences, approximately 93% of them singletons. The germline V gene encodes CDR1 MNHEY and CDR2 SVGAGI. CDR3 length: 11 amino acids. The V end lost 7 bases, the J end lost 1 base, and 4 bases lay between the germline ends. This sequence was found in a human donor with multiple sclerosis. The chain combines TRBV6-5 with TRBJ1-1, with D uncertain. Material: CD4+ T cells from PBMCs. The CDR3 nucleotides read TGTGCCAGCATGAGGAACACTGAAGCTTTCTTT. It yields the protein CASMRNTEAFF.